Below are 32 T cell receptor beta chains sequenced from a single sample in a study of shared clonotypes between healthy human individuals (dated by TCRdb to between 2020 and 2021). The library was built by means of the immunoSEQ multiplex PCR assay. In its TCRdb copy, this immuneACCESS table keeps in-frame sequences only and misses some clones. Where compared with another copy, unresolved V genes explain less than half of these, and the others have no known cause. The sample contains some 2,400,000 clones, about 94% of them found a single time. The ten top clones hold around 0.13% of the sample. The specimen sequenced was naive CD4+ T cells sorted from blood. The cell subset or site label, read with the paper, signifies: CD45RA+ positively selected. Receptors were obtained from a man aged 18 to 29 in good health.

DNA of the CDR3: TGTGCCAGCAGCATAACGAACACCGGGGAGCTGTTTTTT. This sequence encodes CASSITNTGELFF. The rearrangement uses TRBV7-9 and TRBJ2-2, with D unresolved. Per the germline V gene, CDR1 is SEHNR and CDR2 is FQNEAQ (reference sequence). Between the trimmed V and J ends, which lost 5 bases and 0 bases, there was a span of 4 bases. The CDR3 is made up of 13 amino acids.

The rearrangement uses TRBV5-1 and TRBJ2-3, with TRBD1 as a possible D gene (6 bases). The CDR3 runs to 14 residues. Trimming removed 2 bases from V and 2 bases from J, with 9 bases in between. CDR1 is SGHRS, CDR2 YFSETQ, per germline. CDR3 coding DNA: TGCGCCAGCAGCTTAGGGACACACACAGATACGCAGTATTTT. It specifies CASSLGTHTDTQYF.

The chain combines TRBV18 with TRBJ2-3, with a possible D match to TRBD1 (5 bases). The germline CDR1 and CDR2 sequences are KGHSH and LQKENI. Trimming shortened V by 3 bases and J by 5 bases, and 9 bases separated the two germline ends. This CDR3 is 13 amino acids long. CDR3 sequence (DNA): TGTGCCAGCTCACCTCGACAGAGAGATACGCAGTATTTT. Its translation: CASSPRQRDTQYF.

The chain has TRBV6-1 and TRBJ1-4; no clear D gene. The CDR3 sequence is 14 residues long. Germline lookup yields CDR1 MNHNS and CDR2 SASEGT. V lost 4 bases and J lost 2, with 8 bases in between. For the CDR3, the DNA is TGTGCCAGCAGTGGAAAGGCGACTAATGAAAAACTGTTTTTT. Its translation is CASSGKATNEKLFF.

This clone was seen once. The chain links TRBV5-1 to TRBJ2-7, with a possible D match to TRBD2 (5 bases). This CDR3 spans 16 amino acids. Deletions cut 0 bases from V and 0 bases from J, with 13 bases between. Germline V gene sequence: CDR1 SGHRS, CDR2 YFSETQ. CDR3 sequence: CASSLGTPPGSYEQYF. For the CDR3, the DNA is TGCGCCAGCAGCTTGGGGACTCCGCCCGGCTCCTACGAGCAGTACTTC.

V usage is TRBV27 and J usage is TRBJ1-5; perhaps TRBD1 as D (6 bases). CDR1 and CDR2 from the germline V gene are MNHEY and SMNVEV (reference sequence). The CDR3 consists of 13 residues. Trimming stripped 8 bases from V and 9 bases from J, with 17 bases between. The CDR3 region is CASGSGTLGPQHF. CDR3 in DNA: TGTGCCAGCGGATCCGGGACACTCGGGCCCCAGCATTTT.

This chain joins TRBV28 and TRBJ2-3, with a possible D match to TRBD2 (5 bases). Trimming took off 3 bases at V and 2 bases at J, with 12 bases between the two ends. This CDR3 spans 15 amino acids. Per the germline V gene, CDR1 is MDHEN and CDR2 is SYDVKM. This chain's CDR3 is CASSFGGFDTDTQYF. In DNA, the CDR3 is TGTGCCAGCAGTTTCGGCGGGTTCGACACAGATACGCAGTATTTT.

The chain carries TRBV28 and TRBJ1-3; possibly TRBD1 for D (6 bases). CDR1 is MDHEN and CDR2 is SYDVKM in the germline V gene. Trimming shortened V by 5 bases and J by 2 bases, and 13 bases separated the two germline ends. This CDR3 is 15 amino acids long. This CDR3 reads CASSAEGGTGNTIYF. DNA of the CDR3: TGTGCCAGCAGTGCCGAAGGGGGGACTGGAAACACCATATATTTT. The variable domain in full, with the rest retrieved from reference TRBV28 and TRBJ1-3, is DVKVTQSSRYLVKRTGEKVFLECVQDMDHENMFWYRQDPGLGLRLIYFSYDVKMKEKGDIPEGYSVSREKKERFSLILESASTNQTSMYLCASSAEGGTGNTIYFGEGSWLTVV.

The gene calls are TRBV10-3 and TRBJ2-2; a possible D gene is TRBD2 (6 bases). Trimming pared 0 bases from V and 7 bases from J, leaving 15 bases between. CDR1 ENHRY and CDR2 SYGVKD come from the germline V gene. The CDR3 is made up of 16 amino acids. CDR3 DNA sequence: TGTGCCATCAGTGAGTCGGGCGGGGCGACGGGCGGGGAGCTGTTTTTT. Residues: CAISESGGATGGELFF.

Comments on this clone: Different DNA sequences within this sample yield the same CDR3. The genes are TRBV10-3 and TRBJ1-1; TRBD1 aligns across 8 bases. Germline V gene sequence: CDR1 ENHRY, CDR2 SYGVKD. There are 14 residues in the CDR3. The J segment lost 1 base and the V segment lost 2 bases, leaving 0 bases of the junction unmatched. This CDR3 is CAISEGQGNTEAFF. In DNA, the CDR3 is TGTGCCATCAGTGAGGGACAGGGGAACACTGAAGCTTTCTTT.

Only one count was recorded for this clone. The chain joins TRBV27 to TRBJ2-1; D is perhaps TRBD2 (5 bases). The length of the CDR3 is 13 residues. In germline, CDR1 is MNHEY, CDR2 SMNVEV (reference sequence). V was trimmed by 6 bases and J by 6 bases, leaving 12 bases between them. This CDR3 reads CASSGLSRNEQFF. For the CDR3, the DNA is TGTGCCAGCAGCGGACTGAGCCGCAATGAGCAGTTCTTC.

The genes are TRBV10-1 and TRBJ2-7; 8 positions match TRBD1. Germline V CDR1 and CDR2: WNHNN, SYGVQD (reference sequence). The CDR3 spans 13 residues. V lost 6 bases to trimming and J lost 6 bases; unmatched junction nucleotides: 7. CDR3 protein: CASRGQGVTEQYF. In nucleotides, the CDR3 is TGCGCCAGCAGAGGACAGGGAGTGACCGAGCAGTACTTC.

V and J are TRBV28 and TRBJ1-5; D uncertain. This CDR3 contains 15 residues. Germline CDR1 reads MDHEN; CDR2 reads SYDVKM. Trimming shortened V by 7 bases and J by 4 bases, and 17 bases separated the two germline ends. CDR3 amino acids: CASTLRGRSNQPQHF. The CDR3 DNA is TGTGCCAGCACCCTCCGTGGGCGGTCAAATCAGCCCCAGCATTTT.

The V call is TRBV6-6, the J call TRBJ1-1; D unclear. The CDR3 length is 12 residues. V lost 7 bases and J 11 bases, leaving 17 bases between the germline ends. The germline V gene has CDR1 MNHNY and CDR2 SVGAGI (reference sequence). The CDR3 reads CASTELRLGAFF. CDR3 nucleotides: TGTGCCAGCACTGAACTAAGGTTAGGGGCTTTCTTT.

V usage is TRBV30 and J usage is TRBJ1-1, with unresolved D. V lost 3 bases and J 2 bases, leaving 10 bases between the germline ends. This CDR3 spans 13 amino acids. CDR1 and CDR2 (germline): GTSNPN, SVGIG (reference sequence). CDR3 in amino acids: CAWRFGQNTEAFF. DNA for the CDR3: TGTGCCTGGAGATTTGGCCAAAACACTGAAGCTTTCTTT. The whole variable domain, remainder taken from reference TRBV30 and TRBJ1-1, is SQTIHQWPATLVQPVGSPLSLECTVEGTSNPNLYWYRQAAGRGLQLLFYSVGIGQISSEVPQNLSASRPQDRQFILSSKKLLLSDSGFYLCAWRFGQNTEAFFGQGTRLTVV.

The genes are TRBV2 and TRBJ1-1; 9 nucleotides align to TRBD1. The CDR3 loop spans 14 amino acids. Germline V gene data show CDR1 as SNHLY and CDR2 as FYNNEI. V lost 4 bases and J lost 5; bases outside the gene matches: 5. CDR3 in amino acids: CASSVGTGITEAFF. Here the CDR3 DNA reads TGTGCCAGCAGTGTGGGGACAGGGATTACTGAAGCTTTCTTT.

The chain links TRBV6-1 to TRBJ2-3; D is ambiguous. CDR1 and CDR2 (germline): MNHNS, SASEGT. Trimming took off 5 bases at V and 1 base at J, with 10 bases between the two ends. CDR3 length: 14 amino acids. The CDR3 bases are TGTGCCAGCAGTCGCGCCTCAGGCACAGATACGCAGTATTTT. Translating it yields CASSRASGTDTQYF.

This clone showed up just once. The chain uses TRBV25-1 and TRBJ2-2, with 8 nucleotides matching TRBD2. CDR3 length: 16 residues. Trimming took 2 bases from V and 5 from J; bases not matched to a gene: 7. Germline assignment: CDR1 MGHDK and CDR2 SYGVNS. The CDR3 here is CASSEKAGGLTGELFF. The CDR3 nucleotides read TGTGCCAGCAGTGAAAAGGCGGGGGGCCTTACCGGGGAGCTGTTTTTT.

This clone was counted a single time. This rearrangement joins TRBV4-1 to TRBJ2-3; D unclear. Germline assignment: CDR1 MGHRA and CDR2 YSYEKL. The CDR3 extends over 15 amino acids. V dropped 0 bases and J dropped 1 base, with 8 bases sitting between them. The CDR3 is CASSQDPLGTDTQYF. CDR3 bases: TGCGCCAGCAGCCAAGATCCCCTTGGCACAGATACGCAGTATTTT.

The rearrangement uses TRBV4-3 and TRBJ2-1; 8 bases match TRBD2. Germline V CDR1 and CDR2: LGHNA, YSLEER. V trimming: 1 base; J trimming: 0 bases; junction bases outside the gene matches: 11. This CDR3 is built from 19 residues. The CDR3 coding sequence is TGCGCCAGCAGCCAAGGGAGCGGGAGAAAGACGCCCTCCTACAATGAGCAGTTCTTC. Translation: CASSQGSGRKTPSYNEQFF.

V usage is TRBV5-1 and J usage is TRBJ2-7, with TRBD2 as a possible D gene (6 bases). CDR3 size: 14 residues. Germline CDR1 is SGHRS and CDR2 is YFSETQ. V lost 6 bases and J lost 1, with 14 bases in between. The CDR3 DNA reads TGCGCCAGCACGAAAAACGGGGGTTCCTACGAGCAGTACTTC. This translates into CASTKNGGSYEQYF.

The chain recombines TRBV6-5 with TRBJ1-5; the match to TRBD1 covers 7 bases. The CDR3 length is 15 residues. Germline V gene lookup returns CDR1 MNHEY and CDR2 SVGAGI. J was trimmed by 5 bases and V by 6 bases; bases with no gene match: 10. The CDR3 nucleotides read TGTGCCAGCAGGAGGGGCGGGACAGCCCATCAGCCCCAGCATTTT. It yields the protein CASRRGGTAHQPQHF.

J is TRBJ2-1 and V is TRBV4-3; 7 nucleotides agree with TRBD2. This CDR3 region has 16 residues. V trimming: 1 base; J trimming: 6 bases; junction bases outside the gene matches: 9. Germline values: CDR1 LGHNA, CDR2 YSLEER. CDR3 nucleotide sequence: TGCGCCAGCAGCCAAGTGGGCGGGAGCGCTTTCAATGAGCAGTTCTTC. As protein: CASSQVGGSAFNEQFF.

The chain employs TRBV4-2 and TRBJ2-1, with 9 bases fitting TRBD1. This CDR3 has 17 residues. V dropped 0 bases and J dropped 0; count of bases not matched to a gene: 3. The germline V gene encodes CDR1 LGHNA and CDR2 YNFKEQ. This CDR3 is CASSQDLTGGSYNEQFF. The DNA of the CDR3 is TGTGCCAGCAGCCAAGATTTGACAGGGGGCTCCTACAATGAGCAGTTCTTC.

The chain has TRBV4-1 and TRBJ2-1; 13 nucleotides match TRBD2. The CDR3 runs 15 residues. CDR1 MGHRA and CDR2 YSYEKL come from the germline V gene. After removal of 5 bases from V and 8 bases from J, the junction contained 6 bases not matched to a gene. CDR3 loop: CASSSLAGGRYEQFF. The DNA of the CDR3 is TGCGCCAGCAGCTCACTAGCGGGGGGGCGGTATGAGCAGTTCTTC.

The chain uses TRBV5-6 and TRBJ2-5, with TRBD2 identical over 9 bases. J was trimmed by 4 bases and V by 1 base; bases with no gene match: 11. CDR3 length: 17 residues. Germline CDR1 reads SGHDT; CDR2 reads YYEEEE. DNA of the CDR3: TGTGCCAGCAGCTTGACCCATCCTAGCGGGATGCGAGAGACCCAGTACTTC. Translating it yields CASSLTHPSGMRETQYF.

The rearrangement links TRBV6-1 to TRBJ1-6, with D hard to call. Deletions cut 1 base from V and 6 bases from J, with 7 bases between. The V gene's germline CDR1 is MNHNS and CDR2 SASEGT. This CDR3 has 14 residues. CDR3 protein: CASSEGDRNSPLHF. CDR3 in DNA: TGTGCCAGCAGTGAAGGTGACCGTAATTCACCCCTCCACTTT.

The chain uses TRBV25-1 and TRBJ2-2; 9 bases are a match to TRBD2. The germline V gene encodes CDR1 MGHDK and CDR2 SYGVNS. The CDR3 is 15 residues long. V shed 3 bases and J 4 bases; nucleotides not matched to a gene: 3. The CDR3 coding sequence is TGTGCCAGCAGTGACGAGACTAGCGGCACCGGGGAGCTGTTTTTT. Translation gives CASSDETSGTGELFF.

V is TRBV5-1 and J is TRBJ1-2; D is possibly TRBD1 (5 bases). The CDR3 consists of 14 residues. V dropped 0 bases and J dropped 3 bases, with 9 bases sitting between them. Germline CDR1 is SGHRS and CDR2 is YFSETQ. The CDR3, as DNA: TGCGCCAGCAGCTTGGGACAGAGGTACTATGGCTACACCTTC. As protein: CASSLGQRYYGYTF.

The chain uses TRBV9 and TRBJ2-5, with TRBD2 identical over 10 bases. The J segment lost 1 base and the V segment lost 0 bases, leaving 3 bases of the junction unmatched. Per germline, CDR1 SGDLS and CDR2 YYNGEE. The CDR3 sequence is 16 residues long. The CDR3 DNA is TGTGCCAGCAGCGTAGGCCCTAGCGGGGGCCAAGAGACCCAGTACTTC. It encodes CASSVGPSGGQETQYF.

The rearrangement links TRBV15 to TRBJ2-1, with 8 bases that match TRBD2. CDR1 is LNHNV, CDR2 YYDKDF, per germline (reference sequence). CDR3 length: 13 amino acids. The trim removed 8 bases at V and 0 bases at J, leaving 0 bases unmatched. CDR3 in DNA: TGTGCCACCCGGGGGGGCTCCTACAATGAGCAGTTCTTC. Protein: CATRGGSYNEQFF.

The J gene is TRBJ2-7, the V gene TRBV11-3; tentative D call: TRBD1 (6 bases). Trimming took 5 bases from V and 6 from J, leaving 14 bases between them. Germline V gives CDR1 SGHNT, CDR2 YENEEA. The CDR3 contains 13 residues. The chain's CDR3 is CASSKGQRGEQYF. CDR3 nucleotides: TGTGCCAGCAGCAAAGGACAGAGGGGCGAGCAGTACTTC.